Below, 26 T cell receptor beta chains from the same sample are listed, as sequenced in a study of radiation and T cells in renal cell carcinoma. Produced via immunoSEQ multiplex PCR; TCRdb's table is partial and in-frame only. The table records some 150,000 clones, 75% to 90% of them present only once. Time point described: blood 4 weeks post-SBRT, at nephrectomy. Treatment here: 15 Gy SBRT to primary tumor, nephrectomy 4 weeks later. The sequencing used blood, collected from a patient whose treatment included radiotherapy and nephrectomy. The receptors stem from a woman aged 45-59 years with renal cell carcinoma.

V usage is TRBV4-1 and J usage is TRBJ2-3; D gene ambiguous. Trimming shortened V by 1 base and J by 4 bases, and 6 bases separated the two germline ends. This CDR3 spans 13 amino acids. Germline V lookup: CDR1 MGHRA, CDR2 YSYEKL. The CDR3 loop reads CASSQGVSDTQYF. The CDR3 DNA reads TGCGCCAGCAGCCAAGGGGTATCAGATACGCAGTATTTT.

V and J are TRBV7-9 and TRBJ1-4; D gene uncertain. Germline CDR1 and CDR2: SEHNR and FQNEAQ (reference sequence). V was shortened by 3 bases and J by 0 bases, with 8 bases between the two germline ends. There are 15 residues in the CDR3. CDR3 in amino acids: CASSFTRATNEKLFF. CDR3 nucleotide sequence: TGTGCCAGCAGCTTTACTAGGGCAACTAATGAAAAACTGTTTTTT.

V gene TRBV9 combines with J gene TRBJ2-1; D ambiguous. Germline lookup yields CDR1 SGDLS and CDR2 YYNGEE. The CDR3 is 11 residues long. V dropped 0 bases and J dropped 9 bases, with 4 bases sitting between them. In DNA form, the CDR3 reads TGTGCCAGCAGCGTAGGTTCTGAGCAGTTCTTC. It codes for CASSVGSEQFF.

The J gene is TRBJ2-7, the V gene TRBV11-2, with no clear D. This CDR3 has 15 residues. V lost 3 bases and J 2 bases, leaving 14 bases between the germline ends. CDR1 and CDR2 from the germline V gene are SGHAT and FQNNGV. CDR3 sequence reads: CASSLAPLGPYEQYF. The CDR3 DNA is TGTGCCAGCAGCTTGGCCCCCCTAGGCCCCTACGAGCAGTACTTC.

V gene TRBV30 combines with J gene TRBJ2-5, with a weak D call TRBD1 (6 bases). CDR1 GTSNPN and CDR2 SVGIG come from the germline V gene (reference sequence). With 1 base removed from V and 4 bases from J, the gap between germline ends came to 10 bases. The CDR3 covers 13 residues. The CDR3 DNA is TGTGCCTGGAGTGGTACAGGGAGAGAGACCCAGTACTTC. Translation gives CAWSGTGRETQYF.

The CDR3 bases are TGTGCCAGCAGCACGGGGACAGGGAATGCTCCCACCTTC. Translation gives CASSTGTGNAPTF. The chain combines TRBV7-2 with TRBJ1-2, with 9 nucleotides matching TRBD1. The germline V gene has CDR1 SGHTA and CDR2 FQGNSA. The CDR3 covers 13 residues. V lost 5 bases and J lost 13; bases outside the gene matches: 11.

Only one count was recorded for this clone. This chain connects TRBV7-2 to TRBJ1-1, with TRBD1 matching 7 bases. Trimming cost V 3 bases and J 6 bases; bases outside gene matches: 4. The CDR3 sequence is 13 residues long. Germline values: CDR1 SGHTA, CDR2 FQGNSA. The CDR3: CASSFQGVAEAFF. CDR3 DNA sequence: TGTGCCAGCAGCTTTCAGGGGGTTGCTGAAGCTTTCTTT.

The chain uses TRBV28 and TRBJ1-1; D is uncertain. The V end was cut by 5 bases, the J end by 0 bases, with 4 bases between. The length of the CDR3 is 12 residues. The germline gives CDR1 MDHEN, CDR2 SYDVKM. Written as DNA, the CDR3 is TGTGCCAGCAGTATCTTGAACACTGAAGCTTTCTTT. This codes for CASSILNTEAFF. Full variable domain (outside the CDR3, taken from reference TRBV28 and TRBJ1-1): DVKVTQSSRYLVKRTGEKVFLECVQDMDHENMFWYRQDPGLGLRLIYFSYDVKMKEKGDIPEGYSVSREKKERFSLILESASTNQTSMYLCASSILNTEAFFGQGTRLTVV.

The chain joins TRBV5-1 to TRBJ2-1; weak D call: TRBD2 (5 bases). CDR3 length: 16 residues. Trimming took 0 bases from V and 4 from J, leaving 14 bases between them. Germline values: CDR1 SGHRS, CDR2 YFSETQ. The CDR3 loop reads CASSLGSTPGYNEQFF. The DNA of the CDR3 is TGCGCCAGCAGCTTGGGATCAACCCCGGGATACAATGAGCAGTTCTTC.

The chain uses TRBV5-4 and TRBJ2-6, with unresolved D. The CDR3 runs to 16 residues. Per germline, CDR1 SGHNT and CDR2 YYREEE (reference sequence). V shed 1 base and J shed 0 bases, with 8 bases lying between them. Here the CDR3 reads CASSLTESSGANVLTF. For the CDR3, the DNA is TGTGCCAGCAGCTTGACGGAGAGCTCTGGGGCCAACGTCCTGACTTTC.

CDR3 sequence: CASSGPAKNIQYF. CDR3 nucleotide sequence: TGTGCCAGCAGCGGACCCGCCAAAAACATTCAGTACTTC. This rearrangement joins TRBV28 to TRBJ2-4; D uncertain. Trimming removed 6 bases from V and 1 base from J, with 7 bases in between. In germline, CDR1 is MDHEN, CDR2 SYDVKM. The CDR3 has 13 amino acids.

The chain carries TRBV9 and TRBJ1-5; D unclear. V lost 0 bases and J 7 bases, leaving 8 bases between the germline ends. There are 13 residues in the CDR3. The V gene's germline CDR1 is SGDLS and CDR2 YYNGEE. The CDR3 DNA sequence: TGTGCCAGCAGCGTAGGCGAGATGCAGCCCCAGCATTTT. Protein product: CASSVGEMQPQHF.

This chain joins TRBV19 and TRBJ1-2; D is unresolved. The CDR3 consists of 14 residues. The germline V gene encodes CDR1 LNHDA and CDR2 SQIVND (reference sequence). Trimming shortened V by 3 bases and J by 2 bases, and 10 bases separated the two germline ends. The CDR3 DNA follows: TGTGCCAGTAGTATGTCAAGTCGGAACTATGGCTACACCTTC. Amino acid sequence: CASSMSSRNYGYTF.

This rearrangement joins TRBV4-1 to TRBJ1-2, with TRBD1 matching 8 bases. In germline, CDR1 is MGHRA, CDR2 YSYEKL. The CDR3 runs 16 residues. V lost 4 bases, J lost 7 bases, and 14 bases stayed unmatched. The CDR3 reads CASSLDREGVRGGYTF. For the CDR3, the DNA is TGCGCCAGCAGCCTGGACAGGGAGGGGGTAAGGGGTGGCTACACCTTC.

This clone was recorded only once. The chain combines TRBV15 with TRBJ1-1, with D tentatively TRBD1 (5 bases). Per the germline V gene, CDR1 is LNHNV and CDR2 is YYDKDF (reference sequence). V lost 0 bases, J lost 0 bases, and 8 bases lay in between. The CDR3 loop spans 15 amino acids. The CDR3 sequence is CATSRERGMNTEAFF. The CDR3 DNA reads as TGTGCCACCAGCAGAGAGCGGGGGATGAACACTGAAGCTTTCTTT.

V and J are TRBV9 and TRBJ1-1, with unresolved D. Germline lookup yields CDR1 SGDLS and CDR2 YYNGEE. V was cut by 0 bases and J by 1 base, with 10 bases left in between. The CDR3 has 15 amino acids. The CDR3, as DNA: TGTGCCAGCAGCGTAGGAGCGACACCGAACACTGAAGCTTTCTTT. It is translated as CASSVGATPNTEAFF. Combining the CDR3 with reference TRBV9 and TRBJ1-1 gives the whole variable domain DSGVTQTPKHLITATGQRVTLRCSPRSGDLSVYWYQQSLDQGLQFLIQYYNGEERAKGNILERFSAQQFPDLHSELNLSSLELGDSALYFCASSVGATPNTEAFFGQGTRLTVV.

J is TRBJ1-1 and V is TRBV9; 8 bases line up with TRBD1. The J segment lost 3 bases and the V segment lost 4 bases, leaving 2 bases of the junction unmatched. From germline, CDR1 is SGDLS and CDR2 YYNGEE. The CDR3 is made up of 13 amino acids. The CDR3 spells CASSLQGDTEAFF. CDR3 in DNA: TGTGCCAGCAGCCTACAGGGGGACACTGAAGCTTTCTTT.

The chain combines TRBV30 with TRBJ1-4; 12 bases agree with TRBD1. Germline CDR1 reads GTSNPN; CDR2 reads SVGIG (reference sequence). J was trimmed by 8 bases and V by 8 bases; bases with no gene match: 9. This CDR3 has 14 residues. This CDR3 is CARRDRGQGEKLFF. As DNA, the CDR3 is TGTGCCCGCCGGGACAGGGGGCAGGGAGAAAAACTGTTTTTT. Full variable domain (outside the CDR3, taken from reference TRBV30 and TRBJ1-4): SQTIHQWPATLVQPVGSPLSLECTVEGTSNPNLYWYRQAAGRGLQLLFYSVGIGQISSEVPQNLSASRPQDRQFILSSKKLLLSDSGFYLCARRDRGQGEKLFFGSGTQLSVL.

The V and J genes are TRBV28 and TRBJ1-1; tentatively, D is TRBD1 (6 bases). This CDR3 spans 13 amino acids. V shed 2 bases and J shed 4 bases, with 8 bases lying between them. Germline lookup yields CDR1 MDHEN and CDR2 SYDVKM. The DNA for the CDR3 is TGTGCCAGCAGTTTAGGACAGTCCACTGAAGCTTTCTTT. Its protein product is CASSLGQSTEAFF. Drawing the rest from reference TRBV28 and TRBJ1-1, the complete variable domain is DVKVTQSSRYLVKRTGEKVFLECVQDMDHENMFWYRQDPGLGLRLIYFSYDVKMKEKGDIPEGYSVSREKKERFSLILESASTNQTSMYLCASSLGQSTEAFFGQGTRLTVV.

The chain recombines TRBV10-2 with TRBJ1-1; D is possibly TRBD1 (5 bases). V was clipped by 5 bases and J by 4 bases, with 11 bases between them. The germline gives CDR1 WSHSY, CDR2 SAAADI. The CDR3 length is 13 residues. CDR3 region: CASSRTSGTEAFF. The CDR3 coding sequence is TGCGCCAGCAGTCGGACATCGGGCACTGAAGCTTTCTTT.

The rearrangement joins TRBV7-2 to TRBJ2-1, with D perhaps given as TRBD1 or TRBD2 (5 bases each). CDR1 is SGHTA, CDR2 FQGNSA, per germline. CDR3 length equals 11 residues. The V gene lost 6 bases and the J gene lost 12 bases, with 12 bases spanning the gap. The CDR3 DNA follows: TGTGCCAGCAGGGATTCGGGGCCGCAGTTCTTC. Amino acid sequence: CASRDSGPQFF.

V usage is TRBV28 and J usage is TRBJ2-5, with D tentatively TRBD1 (6 bases). Trimming stripped 5 bases from V and 5 bases from J, with 15 bases between. The CDR3 sequence is 14 residues long. Germline V lookup: CDR1 MDHEN, CDR2 SYDVKM. As DNA, the CDR3 is TGTGCCAGCAGTCAATCCGGGACATCGGAGACCCAGTACTTC. As protein: CASSQSGTSETQYF.

The CDR3 DNA sequence: TGTGCCAGCAACCTACTAGAGACCCAGTACTTC. The encoded protein is CASNLLETQYF. V gene TRBV2 combines with J gene TRBJ2-5; D not certain. Between the trimmed V and J ends, which lost 7 bases and 4 bases, there was a span of 7 bases. Per germline, CDR1 SNHLY and CDR2 FYNNEI. This CDR3 contains 11 residues.

The chain has TRBV28 and TRBJ2-1, with D unclear. Germline V gene lookup returns CDR1 MDHEN and CDR2 SYDVKM. With 6 bases removed from V and 8 bases from J, the gap between germline ends came to 11 bases. The CDR3 consists of 12 residues. The CDR3 reads CASSQVVYEQFF. The CDR3 coding sequence is TGTGCCAGCAGCCAGGTGGTGTATGAGCAGTTCTTC.

V is TRBV27 and J is TRBJ2-3; TRBD2 matches at 10 bases. V dropped 3 bases and J dropped 2; count of bases not matched to a gene: 5. There are 16 residues in the CDR3. Germline CDR1 reads MNHEY; CDR2 reads SMNVEV (reference sequence). CDR3 bases: TGTGCCAGCAGTTTTCGGCTAGCGGGAGTCACAGATACGCAGTATTTT. Amino acid sequence: CASSFRLAGVTDTQYF.

The chain uses TRBV15 and TRBJ1-5; no clear D. V lost 5 bases to trimming and J lost 4 bases, with 18 bases between them. Per germline, CDR1 LNHNV and CDR2 YYDKDF (reference sequence). There are 16 residues in the CDR3. CDR3 protein: CATSRRSGLTNQPQHF. In nucleotides, the CDR3 is TGTGCCACCAGCCGCAGATCTGGGCTAACGAATCAGCCCCAGCATTTT.